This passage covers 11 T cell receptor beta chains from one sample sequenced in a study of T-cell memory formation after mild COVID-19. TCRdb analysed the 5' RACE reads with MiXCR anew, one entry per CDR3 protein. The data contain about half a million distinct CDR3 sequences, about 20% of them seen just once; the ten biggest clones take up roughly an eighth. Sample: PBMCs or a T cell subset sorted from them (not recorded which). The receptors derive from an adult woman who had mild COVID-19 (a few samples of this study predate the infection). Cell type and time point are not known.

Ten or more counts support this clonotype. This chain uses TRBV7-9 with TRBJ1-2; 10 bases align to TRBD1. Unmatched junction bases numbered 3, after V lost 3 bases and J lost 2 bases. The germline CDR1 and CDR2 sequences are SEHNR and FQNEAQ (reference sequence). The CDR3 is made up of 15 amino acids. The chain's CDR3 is CASSLPGQGNYGYTF. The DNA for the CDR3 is TGTGCCAGCAGCTTGCCGGGACAGGGGAACTATGGCTACACCTTC.

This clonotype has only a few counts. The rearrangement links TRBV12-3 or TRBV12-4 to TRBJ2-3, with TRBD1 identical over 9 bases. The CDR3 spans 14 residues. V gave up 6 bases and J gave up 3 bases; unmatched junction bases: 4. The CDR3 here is CASSDRGRTDTQYF. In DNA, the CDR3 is TGTGCCAGCAGCGACAGGGGGAGAACAGATACGCAGTATTTT.

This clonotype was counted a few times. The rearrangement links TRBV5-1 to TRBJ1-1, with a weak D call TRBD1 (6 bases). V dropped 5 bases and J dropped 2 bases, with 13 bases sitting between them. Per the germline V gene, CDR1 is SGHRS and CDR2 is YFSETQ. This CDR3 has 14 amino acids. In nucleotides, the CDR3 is TGCGCCAGCAGATTATCAGGGGTTAACACTGAAGCTTTCTTT. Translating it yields CASRLSGVNTEAFF.

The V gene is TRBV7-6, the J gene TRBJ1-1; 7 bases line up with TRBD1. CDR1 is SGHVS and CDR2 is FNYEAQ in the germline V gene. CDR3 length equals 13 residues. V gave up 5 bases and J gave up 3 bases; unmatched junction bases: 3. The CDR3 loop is CASSPDRHTEAFF. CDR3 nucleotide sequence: TGTGCCAGCAGCCCGGACAGGCACACTGAAGCTTTCTTT.

Written as DNA, the CDR3 is TGCAGCGTTGAAGAGACAGGACTCGGGAACACTGAAGCTTTCTTT. As protein: CSVEETGLGNTEAFF. J is TRBJ1-1 and V is TRBV29-1; maybe TRBD1 (6 bases). Trimming shortened V by 0 bases and J by 1 base, and 12 bases separated the two germline ends. Per the germline V gene, CDR1 is SQVTM and CDR2 is ANQGSEA. The CDR3 runs 15 residues.

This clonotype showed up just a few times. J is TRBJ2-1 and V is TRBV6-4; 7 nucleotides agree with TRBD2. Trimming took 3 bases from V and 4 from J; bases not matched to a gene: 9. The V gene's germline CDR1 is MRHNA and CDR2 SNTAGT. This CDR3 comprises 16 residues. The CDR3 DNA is TGTGCCAGCAGTGAAGGGTGGCTAGCGGCTTACAATGAGCAGTTCTTC. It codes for CASSEGWLAAYNEQFF.

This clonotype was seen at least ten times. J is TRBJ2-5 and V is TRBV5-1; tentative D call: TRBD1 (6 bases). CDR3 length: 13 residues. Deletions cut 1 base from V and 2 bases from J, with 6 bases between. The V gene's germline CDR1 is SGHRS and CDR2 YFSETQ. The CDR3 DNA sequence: TGCGCCAGCAGCTTGCAGGGGCAAGAGACCCAGTACTTC. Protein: CASSLQGQETQYF.

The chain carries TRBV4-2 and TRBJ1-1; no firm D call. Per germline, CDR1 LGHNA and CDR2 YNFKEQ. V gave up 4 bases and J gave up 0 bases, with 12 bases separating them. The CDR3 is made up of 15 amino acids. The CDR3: CASSLGRTLNTEAFF. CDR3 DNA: TGTGCCAGCAGCCTTGGGAGGACTTTGAACACTGAAGCTTTCTTT.

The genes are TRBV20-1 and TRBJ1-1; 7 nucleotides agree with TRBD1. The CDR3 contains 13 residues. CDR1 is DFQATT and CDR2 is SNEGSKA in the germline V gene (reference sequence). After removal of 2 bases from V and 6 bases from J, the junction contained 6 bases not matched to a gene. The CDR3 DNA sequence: TGCAGTGCTAGAACCCACAGGGGCGCTGAAGCTTTCTTT. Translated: CSARTHRGAEAFF.

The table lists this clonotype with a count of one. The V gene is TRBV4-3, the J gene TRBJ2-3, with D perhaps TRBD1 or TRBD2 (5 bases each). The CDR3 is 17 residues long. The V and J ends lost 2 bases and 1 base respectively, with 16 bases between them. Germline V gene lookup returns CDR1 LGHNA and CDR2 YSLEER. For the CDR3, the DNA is TGCGCCAGCAGCCAACGACTGCAGGGAGTCGGCACAGATACGCAGTATTTT. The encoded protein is CASSQRLQGVGTDTQYF.

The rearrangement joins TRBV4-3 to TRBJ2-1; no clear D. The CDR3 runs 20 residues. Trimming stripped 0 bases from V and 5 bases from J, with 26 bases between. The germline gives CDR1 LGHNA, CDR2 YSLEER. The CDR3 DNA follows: TGCGCCAGCAGCCAAGATCTTGTTAGTCCCTCCTTTAAAAACAACAATGAGCAGTTCTTC. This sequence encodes CASSQDLVSPSFKNNNEQFF.